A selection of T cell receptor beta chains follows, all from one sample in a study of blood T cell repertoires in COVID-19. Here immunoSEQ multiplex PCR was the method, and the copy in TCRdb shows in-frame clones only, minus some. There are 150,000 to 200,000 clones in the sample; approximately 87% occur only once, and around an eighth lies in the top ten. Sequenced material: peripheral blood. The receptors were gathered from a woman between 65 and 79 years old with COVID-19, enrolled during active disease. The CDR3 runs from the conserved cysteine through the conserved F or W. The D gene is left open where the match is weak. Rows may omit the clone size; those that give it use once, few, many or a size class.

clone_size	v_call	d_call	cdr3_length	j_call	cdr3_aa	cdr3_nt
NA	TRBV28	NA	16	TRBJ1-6	CASTKESGRINSPLHF	TGTGCCAGCACCAAAGAGTCTGGCAGGATAAATTCACCCCTCCACTTT
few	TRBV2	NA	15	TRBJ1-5	CASKKGEQGNQPQHF	TGTGCCAGCAAAAAAGGGGAACAGGGCAATCAGCCCCAGCATTTT
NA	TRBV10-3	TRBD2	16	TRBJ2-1	CAISGGLAGGNNEQFF	TGTGCCATCAGTGGTGGACTAGCGGGGGGCAACAATGAGCAGTTCTTC
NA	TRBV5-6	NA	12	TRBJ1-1	CASSFAEGEAFF	TGTGCCAGCAGCTTCGCCGAGGGTGAAGCTTTCTTT
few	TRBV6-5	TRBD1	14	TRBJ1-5	CASRGTGVAQPQHF	TGTGCCAGCAGGGGTACAGGGGTTGCTCAGCCCCAGCATTTT
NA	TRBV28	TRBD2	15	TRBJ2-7	CASSLTTSGYYEQYF	TGTGCCAGCAGTTTAACGACTAGCGGATACTACGAGCAGTACTTC
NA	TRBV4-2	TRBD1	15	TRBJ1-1	CASSLNLKTGGLAFF	TGTGCCAGCAGCCTTAATCTCAAGACAGGGGGCCTGGCTTTCTTT
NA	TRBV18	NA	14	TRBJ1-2	CASSGSTNNYGYTF	TGTGCCAGCTCAGGTTCTACCAATAACTATGGCTACACCTTC
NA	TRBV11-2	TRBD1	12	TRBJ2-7	CASRPPGQKKYF	TGTGCCAGCAGACCACCGGGACAGAAAAAGTACTTC
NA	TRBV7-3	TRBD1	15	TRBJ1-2	CASSPGQGIYYGYTF	TGTGCCAGCAGCCCCGGACAGGGTATCTACTATGGCTACACCTTC
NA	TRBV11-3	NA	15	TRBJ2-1	CASSLGYSSYNEQFF	TGTGCCAGCAGCTTAGGTTATAGCTCCTACAATGAGCAGTTCTTC
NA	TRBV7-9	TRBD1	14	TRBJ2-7	CASSLGTGAYEQYF	TGTGCCAGCAGCTTAGGGACAGGGGCCTACGAGCAGTACTTC
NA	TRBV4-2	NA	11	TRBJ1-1	CASSLGPEAFF	TGTGCCAGCAGCCTGGGCCCTGAAGCTTTCTTT
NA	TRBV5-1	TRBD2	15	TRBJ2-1	CASSLDGLAFNEQFF	TGCGCCAGCAGCTTGGACGGACTAGCGTTTAATGAGCAGTTCTTC
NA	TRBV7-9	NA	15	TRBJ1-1	CASSPQGRENTEAFF	TGTGCCAGCAGCCCTCAGGGGAGGGAGAACACTGAAGCTTTCTTT
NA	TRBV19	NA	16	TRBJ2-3	CASSMGIAWNTDTQYF	TGTGCCAGTAGTATGGGGATAGCGTGGAACACAGATACGCAGTATTTT
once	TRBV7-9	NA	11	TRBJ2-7	CATQEGLGQYF	TGTGCCACCCAGGAGGGTCTCGGGCAGTACTTC
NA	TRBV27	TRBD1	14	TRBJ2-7	CASSRGQGSHEQYF	TGTGCCAGCAGCCGGGGACAGGGTTCTCACGAGCAGTACTTC
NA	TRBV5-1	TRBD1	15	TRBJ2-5	CASSYRTGSTETQYF	TGCGCCAGCAGCTACCGGACAGGGAGTACGGAGACCCAGTACTTC
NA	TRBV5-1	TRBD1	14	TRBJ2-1	CASSWTGANNEQFF	TGCGCCAGCAGCTGGACAGGGGCAAACAATGAGCAGTTCTTC
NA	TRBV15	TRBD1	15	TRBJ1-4	CATSTERGRGEKLFF	TGTGCCACCAGCACCGAAAGGGGGCGCGGGGAAAAACTGTTTTTT
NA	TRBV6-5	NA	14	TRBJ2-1	CASKTGFSYNEQFF	TGTGCCAGCAAAACAGGGTTCTCCTACAATGAGCAGTTCTTC
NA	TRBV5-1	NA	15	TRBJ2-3	CASSLATPIPDTQYF	TGCGCCAGCAGCTTGGCCACTCCTATCCCAGATACGCAGTATTTT
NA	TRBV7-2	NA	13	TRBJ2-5	CASSLEILQTQYF	TGTGCCAGCAGCTTAGAAATCCTTCAGACCCAGTACTTC
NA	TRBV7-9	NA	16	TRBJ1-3	CASSLVGAAPGNTIYF	TGTGCCAGCAGCTTAGTGGGGGCCGCACCTGGAAACACCATATATTTT
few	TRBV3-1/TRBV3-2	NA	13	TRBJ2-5	CASSQAGQETQYF	TGTGCCAGCAGCCAAGCAGGTCAGGAGACCCAGTACTTC
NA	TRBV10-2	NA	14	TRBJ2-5	CASSERGGWETQYF	TGCGCCAGCAGTGAGCGCGGGGGCTGGGAGACCCAGTACTTC
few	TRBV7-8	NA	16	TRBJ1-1	CASSLRSAGVNTEAFF	TGTGCCAGCAGCCTACGGTCAGCAGGGGTGAACACTGAAGCTTTCTTT
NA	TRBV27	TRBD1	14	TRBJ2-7	CASSKTGVTYEQYF	TGTGCCAGCAGTAAAACAGGGGTTACCTACGAGCAGTACTTC
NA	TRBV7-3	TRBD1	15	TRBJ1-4	CASSPTGARGEKLFF	TGTGCCAGCAGCCCGACAGGGGCGAGGGGTGAAAAACTGTTTTTT
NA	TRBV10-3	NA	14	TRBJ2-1	CAISATTREDEQFF	TGTGCCATCAGTGCTACTACGCGAGAGGATGAGCAGTTCTTC
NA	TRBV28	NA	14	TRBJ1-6	CASSLVHDNSPLHF	TGTGCCAGCAGTTTAGTACACGATAATTCACCCCTCCACTTT
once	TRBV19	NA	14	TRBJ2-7	CASSMNRGGHEQYF	TGTGCCAGTAGTATGAACAGGGGAGGCCACGAGCAGTACTTC
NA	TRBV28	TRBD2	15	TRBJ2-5	CASSQLAGGVETQYF	TGTGCCAGCAGCCAACTAGCGGGAGGTGTAGAGACCCAGTACTTC
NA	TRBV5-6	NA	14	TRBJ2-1	CASSLLSQGNEQFF	TGTGCCAGCAGTCTGCTTTCTCAGGGTAATGAGCAGTTCTTC
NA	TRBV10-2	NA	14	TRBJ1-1	CASSDLQLNTEAFF	TGCGCCAGCAGTGATCTACAGTTGAACACTGAAGCTTTCTTT
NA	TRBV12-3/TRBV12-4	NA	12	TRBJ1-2	CASSLGSVGYTF	TGTGCCAGCAGTTTGGGGAGTGTTGGCTACACCTTC
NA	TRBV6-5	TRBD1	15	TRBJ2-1	CASSRGTGLINEQFF	TGTGCCAGCAGCCGCGGGACAGGACTAATTAATGAGCAGTTCTTC
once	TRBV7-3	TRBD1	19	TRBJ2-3	CASSLVGQGALLNTDTQYF	TGTGCCAGCAGCTTAGTAGGACAGGGGGCCCTTCTCAACACAGATACGCAGTATTTT
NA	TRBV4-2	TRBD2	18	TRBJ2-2	CASSQKGGTSGSTGELFF	TGTGCCAGCAGCCAAAAAGGGGGGACTAGCGGGAGCACCGGGGAGCTGTTTTTT
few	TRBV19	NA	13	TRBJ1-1	CASRTSGTPSAFF	TGTGCCAGTAGGACATCCGGGACTCCGTCGGCTTTCTTT
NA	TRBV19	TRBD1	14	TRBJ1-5	CASSMTGTNQPQHF	TGTGCCAGTAGTATGACAGGGACAAATCAGCCCCAGCATTTT
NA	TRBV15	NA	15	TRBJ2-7	CATSRDITDLYEQYF	TGTGCCACCAGCAGAGATATTACGGACTTGTACGAGCAGTACTTC
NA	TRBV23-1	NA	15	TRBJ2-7	CASSQAGLQTYEQYF	TGCGCCAGCAGTCAAGCGGGACTTCAAACCTACGAGCAGTACTTC
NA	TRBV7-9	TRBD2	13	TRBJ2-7	CASSLFPSGNQYF	TGTGCCAGCAGCTTATTCCCTAGCGGGAATCAGTACTTC
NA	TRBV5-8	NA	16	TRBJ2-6	CASSLAGDSGANVLTF	TGTGCCAGCAGCTTGGCGGGGGATTCTGGGGCCAACGTCCTGACTTTC
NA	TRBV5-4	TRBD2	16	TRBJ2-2	CASSPGLAANTGELFF	TGTGCCAGCAGTCCCGGACTAGCGGCGAACACCGGGGAGCTGTTTTTT
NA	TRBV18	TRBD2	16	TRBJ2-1	CASSVSLAGVLNEQFF	TGTGCCAGCTCAGTTTCACTAGCGGGAGTTTTAAATGAGCAGTTCTTC
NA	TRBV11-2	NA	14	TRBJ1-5	CASREGDSNQPQHF	TGTGCCAGCAGAGAGGGTGATAGCAATCAGCCCCAGCATTTT